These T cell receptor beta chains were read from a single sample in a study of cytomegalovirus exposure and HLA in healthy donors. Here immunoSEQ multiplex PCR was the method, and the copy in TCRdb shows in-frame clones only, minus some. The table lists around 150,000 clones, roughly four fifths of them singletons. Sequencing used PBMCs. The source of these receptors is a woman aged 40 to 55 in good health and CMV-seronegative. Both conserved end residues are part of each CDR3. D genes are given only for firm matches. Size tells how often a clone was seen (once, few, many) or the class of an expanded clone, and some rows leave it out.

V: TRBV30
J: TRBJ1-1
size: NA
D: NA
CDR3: CAWSGRGTEAFF
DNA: TGTGCCTGGAGTGGCCGGGGGACTGAAGCTTTCTTT

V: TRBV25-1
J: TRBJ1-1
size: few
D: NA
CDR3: CASRKDGKNTEAFF
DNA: TGTGCCAGCAGAAAGGACGGGAAGAACACTGAAGCTTTCTTT

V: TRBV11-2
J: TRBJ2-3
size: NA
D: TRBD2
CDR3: CASSSPLAGGPGDTQYF
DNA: TGTGCCAGCAGCTCTCCACTAGCGGGAGGGCCGGGGGATACGCAGTATTTT

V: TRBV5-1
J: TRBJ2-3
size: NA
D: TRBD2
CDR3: CASQTASGGADTQYF
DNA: TGCGCCAGCCAGACGGCTAGCGGGGGTGCAGATACGCAGTATTTT

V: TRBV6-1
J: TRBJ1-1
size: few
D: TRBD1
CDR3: CASIPGQGWTEAFF
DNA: TGTGCCAGCATCCCGGGACAGGGATGGACTGAAGCTTTCTTT

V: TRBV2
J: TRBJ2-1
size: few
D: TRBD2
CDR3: CASSAGGVYNEQFF
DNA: TGTGCCAGCAGTGCGGGGGGTGTCTACAATGAGCAGTTCTTC

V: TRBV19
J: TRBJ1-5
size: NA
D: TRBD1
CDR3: CASRDRGAQPQHF
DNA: TGTGCCAGTAGGGACAGGGGAGCACAGCCCCAGCATTTT

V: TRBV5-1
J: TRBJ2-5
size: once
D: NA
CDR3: CASSLGLLGGETQYF
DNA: TGCGCCAGCAGCTTGGGATTACTAGGAGGTGAGACCCAGTACTTC

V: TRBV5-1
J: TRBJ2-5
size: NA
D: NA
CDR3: CASSLAGVMETQYF
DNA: TGCGCCAGCAGCTTGGCGGGAGTGATGGAGACCCAGTACTTC

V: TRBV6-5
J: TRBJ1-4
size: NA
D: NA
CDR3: CASSLQGGTNEKLFF
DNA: TGTGCCAGCAGTTTACAGGGTGGGACTAATGAAAAACTGTTTTTT

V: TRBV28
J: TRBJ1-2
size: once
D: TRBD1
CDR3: CASRDTGASARYGYTF
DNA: TGTGCCAGCAGGGACACAGGGGCCTCAGCTCGCTATGGCTACACCTTC

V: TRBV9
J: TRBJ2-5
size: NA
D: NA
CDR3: CASSVARGQETQYF
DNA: TGTGCCAGCAGCGTAGCACGGGGGCAAGAGACCCAGTACTTC

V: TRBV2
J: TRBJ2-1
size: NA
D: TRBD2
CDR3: CASSEELAGGRNEQFF
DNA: TGTGCCAGCAGTGAGGAACTAGCGGGAGGGAGAAATGAGCAGTTCTTC

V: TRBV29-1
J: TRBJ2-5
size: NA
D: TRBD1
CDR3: CSVRPLGRGQETQYF
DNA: TGCAGCGTGCGACCCCTAGGCAGGGGGCAGGAGACCCAGTACTTC

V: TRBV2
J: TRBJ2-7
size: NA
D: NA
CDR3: CASSDEGSSYEQYF
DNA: TGTGCCAGCAGTGATGAGGGAAGTTCCTACGAGCAGTACTTC

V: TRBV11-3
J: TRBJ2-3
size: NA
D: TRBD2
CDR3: CASSPGTKKTDTQYF
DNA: TGTGCCAGCAGCCCGGGGACTAAGAAAACAGATACGCAGTATTTT

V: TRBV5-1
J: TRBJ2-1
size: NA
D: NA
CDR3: CASSPTGNSYNEQFF
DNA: TGCGCCAGCAGTCCCACAGGGAATTCCTACAATGAGCAGTTCTTC

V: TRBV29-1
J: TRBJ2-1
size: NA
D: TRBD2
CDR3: CSVEATGLAGIYNEQFF
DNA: TGCAGCGTTGAAGCCACCGGACTAGCGGGGATCTACAATGAGCAGTTCTTC

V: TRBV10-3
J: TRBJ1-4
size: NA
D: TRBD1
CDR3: CAIRGQGVEKLFF
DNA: TGTGCCATCAGGGGACAGGGGGTTGAAAAACTGTTTTTT

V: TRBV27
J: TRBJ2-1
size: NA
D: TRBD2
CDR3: CASSFSRTSGYNEQFF
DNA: TGTGCCAGCAGTTTCTCACGGACTAGCGGGTACAATGAGCAGTTCTTC

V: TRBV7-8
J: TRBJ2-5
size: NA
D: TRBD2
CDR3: CASSPYSGSVQETQYF
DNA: TGTGCCAGCAGCCCCTATAGCGGGAGTGTTCAAGAGACCCAGTACTTC

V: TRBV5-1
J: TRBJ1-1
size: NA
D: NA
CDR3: CASSLGRNTEAFF
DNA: TGCGCCAGCAGCTTGGGGAGGAACACTGAAGCTTTCTTT

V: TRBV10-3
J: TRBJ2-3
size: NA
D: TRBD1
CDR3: CAISGTGSGDTQYF
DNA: TGTGCCATCAGCGGGACAGGGTCAGGAGATACGCAGTATTTT

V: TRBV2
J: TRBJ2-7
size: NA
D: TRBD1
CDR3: CASTGDRGRWEQYF
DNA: TGTGCCAGCACTGGGGACAGGGGCCGATGGGAGCAGTACTTC

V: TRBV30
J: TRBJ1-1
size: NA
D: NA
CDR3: CAWSDGWASEAFF
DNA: TGTGCCTGGAGTGATGGCTGGGCATCTGAAGCTTTCTTT

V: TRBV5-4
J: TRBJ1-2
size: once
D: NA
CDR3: CASSPSLGGDGYTF
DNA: TGTGCCAGCAGCCCGAGCCTGGGGGGAGATGGCTACACCTTC

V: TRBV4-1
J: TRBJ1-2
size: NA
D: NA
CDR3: CDSSQEEGANYGYTF
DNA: TGCGACAGCAGCCAAGAAGAAGGAGCTAACTATGGCTACACCTTC

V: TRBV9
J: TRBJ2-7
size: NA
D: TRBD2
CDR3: CASSVGASGTYEQYF
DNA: TGTGCCAGCAGCGTAGGGGCTAGCGGGACTTACGAGCAGTACTTC

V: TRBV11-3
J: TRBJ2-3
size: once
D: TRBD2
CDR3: CASSSSSGLTDTQYF
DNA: TGTGCCAGCAGCTCCTCTAGCGGTCTCACAGATACGCAGTATTTT

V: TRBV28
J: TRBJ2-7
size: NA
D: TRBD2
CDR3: CASSQLAPSYEQYF
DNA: TGTGCCAGCAGTCAACTAGCGCCTTCCTACGAGCAGTACTTC

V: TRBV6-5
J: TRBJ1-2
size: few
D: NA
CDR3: CASSYGAGYLHYGYTF
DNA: TGTGCCAGCAGCTACGGGGCAGGCTACCTACACTATGGCTACACCTTC